This section outlines one TCR beta chain sequence together with its context. Its antigen is still unknown. TCRdb reanalysed the 5' RACE reads using MiXCR and keeps one entry per CDR3 protein. The sample contains about 500,000 distinct CDR3 sequences, just over 20% of which appear only once. CDR1 is GTSNPN and CDR2 is SVGIG in the germline V gene (reference sequence). The CDR3 loop spans 13 amino acids. The V and J ends lost 5 bases and 7 bases, in that order; junction bases with no gene match: 8. This entry is derived from a study of T-cell memory formation after mild COVID-19. Background on the study: Clusters were largely donor specific.

Study results and caveats: Some SARS-CoV-2-responding clones were already detected in memory before infection.

The TCR comes from an adult woman who had mild COVID-19 (a few samples of this study predate the infection). Cell type and time point are not known. The sequenced sample was PBMCs or a T cell subset sorted from them (not recorded which). This chain joins TRBV30 and TRBJ1-2, with 9 bases lining up with TRBD1. CDR3 nucleotide sequence: TGTGCCTGGGGCGACAGGGGGTATGCTGGCTACACCTTC. Translation gives CAWGDRGYAGYTF.